The next 27 T cell receptor beta chains were all read from a single sample in a study of CD4 T cell repertoires in COVID-19 (dated by TCRdb to about 2021). The time point label here, explained by the study, means: sample from a COVID-19-recovered individual after infection. Library preparation employed the immunoSEQ multiplex PCR assay. TCRdb limited this immuneACCESS table to in-frame rearrangements with V and J called. A share of clones is missing; checked studies link under half to unresolved V genes, and the rest is unexplained. The sample table holds some 80,000 clones, of which 83% were seen once. Together, the top ten hold over 0.45% of the sample. The starting material was CD4+ T cells from peripheral blood, obtained after recovery from COVID-19. The receptor source for this set is a human donor who had COVID-19.

V is TRBV4-2 and J is TRBJ2-2; 14 bases are a match to TRBD2. The trim removed 4 bases at V and 3 bases at J, leaving 1 base unmatched. The CDR3 has 16 amino acids. CDR1 is LGHNA and CDR2 is YNFKEQ in the germline V gene. CDR3 residues: CASSRGLAGDTGELFF. In DNA form, the CDR3 reads TGTGCCAGCAGCCGGGGACTAGCGGGAGACACCGGGGAGCTGTTTTTT.

V is TRBV27 and J is TRBJ2-1; 7 nucleotides match TRBD2. The ends lost 2 bases at V and 4 bases at J; junction bases unmatched: 5. Per the germline V gene, CDR1 is MNHEY and CDR2 is SMNVEV (reference sequence). The CDR3 is made up of 15 amino acids. CDR3 sequence reads: CASSLGLAAYNEQFF. The CDR3 DNA follows: TGTGCCAGCAGTTTAGGGCTAGCGGCTTACAATGAGCAGTTCTTC.

V and J are TRBV11-1 and TRBJ2-3; D is undetermined. Germline V gene data show CDR1 as SGHAT and CDR2 as FQDESV (reference sequence). This CDR3 region has 11 residues. V lost 1 base and J 7 bases, leaving 3 bases between the germline ends. The CDR3 loop reads CASSLENTQYF. In nucleotides, the CDR3 is TGTGCCAGCAGCTTAGAGAATACGCAGTATTTT. Based on the CDR3 plus reference TRBV11-1 and TRBJ2-3, the full variable domain is EAEVAQSPRYKITEKSQAVAFWCDPISGHATLYWYRQILGQGPELLVQFQDESVVDDSQLPKDRFSAERLKGVDSTLKIQPAELGDSAMYLCASSLENTQYFGPGTRLTVL.

As DNA, the CDR3 is TGTGCCAGCTCACAACAGGGGCCAGATACGCAGTATTTT. Amino acid sequence: CASSQQGPDTQYF. The V call is TRBV18, the J call TRBJ2-3; 7 positions agree with TRBD1. The CDR3 has 13 amino acids. V was clipped by 4 bases and J by 4 bases; unmatched bases: 2. Per the germline V gene, CDR1 is KGHSH and CDR2 is LQKENI.

The rearrangement joins TRBV7-3 to TRBJ2-5, with D possibly TRBD2 on 5 matching bases. The CDR3 runs 12 residues. Trimming removed 4 bases from V and 5 bases from J, with 8 bases in between. Germline values: CDR1 SGHTA, CDR2 FQGTGA. For the CDR3, the DNA is TGTGCCAGCAGCTCCACGGGGGAGACCCAGTACTTC. It yields the protein CASSSTGETQYF. Full variable domain (rest looked up from reference TRBV7-3 and TRBJ2-5): GAGVSQTPSNKVTEKGKYVELRCDPISGHTALYWYRQSLGQGPEFLIYFQGTGAADDSGLPNDRFFAVRPEGSVSTLKIQRTERGDSAVYLCASSSTGETQYFGPGTRLLVL.

This chain connects TRBV28 to TRBJ1-3; D is unclear. CDR3 length equals 15 residues. Germline loops: CDR1 MDHEN, CDR2 SYDVKM. V lost 5 bases to trimming and J lost 1 base, with 12 bases between them. CDR3 nucleotide sequence: TGTGCCAGCAGTCGAGGCGGCGGGTCTGGAAACACCATATATTTT. Its translation: CASSRGGGSGNTIYF.

The V call is TRBV6-5, the J call TRBJ2-4, with no clear D. The CDR3 consists of 14 residues. Germline CDR1 MNHEY, CDR2 SVGAGI. Trimming removed 8 bases at V and 0 bases at J, with 11 bases between. In nucleotides, the CDR3 is TGTGCCAGCCGCTGGCGGACAGCCAAAAACATTCAGTACTTC. Residues: CASRWRTAKNIQYF.

The rearrangement joins TRBV10-2 to TRBJ2-7; D may be TRBD1 (5 bases). The germline V and J ends were trimmed by 7 bases and 6 bases, with 13 bases remaining between them. This CDR3 contains 12 residues. Germline lookup yields CDR1 WSHSY and CDR2 SAAADI. The CDR3 region is CASTVRVGEQYF. The CDR3 region has the DNA TGCGCCAGCACTGTCAGGGTGGGCGAGCAGTACTTC.

V gene TRBV10-1 combines with J gene TRBJ2-1; 13 bases match TRBD2. J gave up 5 bases and V 7 bases, and 2 bases lay outside the gene matches. The CDR3 covers 14 residues. From germline, CDR1 is WNHNN and CDR2 SYGVQD (reference sequence). The CDR3 DNA follows: TGCGCCAGCACGGGACTAGCGGGACACAATGAGCAGTTCTTC. The encoded protein is CASTGLAGHNEQFF.

This clone was detected only once. The V and J genes are TRBV18 and TRBJ1-6; the D gene is possibly TRBD1 (5 bases). CDR1 KGHSH and CDR2 LQKENI come from the germline V gene. The CDR3 is made up of 15 amino acids. The ends were cut back, 6 bases at V and 0 bases at J, with 9 bases in the middle. CDR3: CASSGASSYNSPLHF. CDR3 sequence (DNA): TGTGCCAGCTCCGGGGCAAGCTCCTATAATTCACCCCTCCACTTT. Using reference TRBV18 and TRBJ1-6 for the parts outside the CDR3, the full variable domain is NAGVMQNPRHLVRRRGQEARLRCSPMKGHSHVYWYRQLPEEGLKFMVYLQKENIIDESGMPKERFSAEFPKEGPSILRIQQVVRGDSAAYFCASSGASSYNSPLHFGNGTRLTVT.

The chain recombines TRBV28 with TRBJ1-1; 9 bases fit TRBD1. The germline V gene encodes CDR1 MDHEN and CDR2 SYDVKM. J was trimmed by 11 bases and V by 2 bases; bases with no gene match: 9. The CDR3 has 14 residues. CDR3 residues: CASSLKGTGTVAFF. CDR3 in DNA: TGTGCCAGCAGTTTAAAGGGGACAGGGACCGTCGCTTTCTTT.

This clone was detected only once. The chain recombines TRBV7-2 with TRBJ2-7; 10 bases map to TRBD2. Germline V CDR1 and CDR2: SGHTA, FQGNSA. The V and J ends lost 2 bases and 0 bases, in that order; junction bases with no gene match: 10. The CDR3 has 18 amino acids. The CDR3 sequence: CASSLSRVSSGSSYEQYF. DNA for the CDR3: TGTGCCAGCAGCTTATCGCGGGTCTCTAGCGGGAGCTCCTACGAGCAGTACTTC.

The genes are TRBV6-2 or TRBV6-3 and TRBJ2-1; D remains unclear. The V end lost 4 bases, the J end lost 8 bases, and 12 bases lay between the germline ends. CDR3 length: 13 residues. The germline gives CDR1 MNHEY, CDR2 SVGEGT. CDR3 sequence (DNA): TGTGCCAGCAGTTTAGCCGGACCCCATGAGCAGTTCTTC. It codes for CASSLAGPHEQFF.

The V gene is TRBV2, the J gene TRBJ1-6; a possible D gene is TRBD1 (5 bases). V was pared by 8 bases and J by 2 bases, with 10 bases between. CDR3 length: 14 residues. The germline CDR1 and CDR2 sequences are SNHLY and FYNNEI. The CDR3: CASSGLAYNSPLHF. As DNA, the CDR3 is TGTGCCAGCTCGGGGCTTGCCTATAATTCACCCCTCCACTTT. The variable domain in full, with the rest retrieved from reference TRBV2 and TRBJ1-6, is EPEVTQTPSHQVTQMGQEVILRCVPISNHLYFYWYRQILGQKVEFLVSFYNNEISEKSEIFDDQFSVERPDGSNFTLKIRSTKLEDSAMYFCASSGLAYNSPLHFGNGTRLTVT.

This clone was seen only a few times. The rearrangement uses TRBV6-5 and TRBJ1-1; D is unresolved. CDR1 MNHEY and CDR2 SVGAGI come from the germline V gene. With 10 bases removed from V and 2 bases from J, the gap between germline ends came to 14 bases. The length of the CDR3 is 13 residues. The CDR3 sequence is CATTSTVNTEAFF. Here the CDR3 DNA reads TGTGCCACCACCTCTACAGTAAACACTGAAGCTTTCTTT.

The chain couples TRBV3-1 (or the pseudogene TRBV3-2) to TRBJ1-4; a possible D gene is TRBD1 (5 bases). This CDR3 region has 15 residues. Germline-derived CDR1 and CDR2 are LGHDT and YNNKEL (reference sequence). V lost 2 bases to trimming and J lost 13 bases, with 20 bases between them. CDR3 protein: CASSQTGTWGPRLFF. CDR3 coding DNA: TGTGCCAGCAGCCAAACCGGGACTTGGGGTCCGCGACTGTTTTTT.

The CDR3 is CASSQENEQFF. CDR3 sequence (DNA): TGTGCCAGCAGCCAAGAGAATGAGCAGTTCTTC. The V gene is TRBV3-1 (or the pseudogene TRBV3-2), the J gene TRBJ2-1, with D unclear. V gave up 0 bases and J gave up 7 bases, with 1 base separating them. The CDR3 loop spans 11 amino acids. Germline CDR1 is LGHDT and CDR2 is YNNKEL (reference sequence).

In DNA form, the CDR3 reads TGTGCCAGCAGCCCGACTAGCGGGGCTCGGGATACGCAGTATTTT. Amino acids: CASSPTSGARDTQYF. The rearrangement joins TRBV6-9 to TRBJ2-3, with 11 bases identical to TRBD2. The ends lost 6 bases at V and 6 bases at J; junction bases unmatched: 8. The CDR3 has 15 amino acids. Germline-derived CDR1 and CDR2 are MNHGY and SVAAGI.

This clone was seen more than once but under ten times. V usage is TRBV5-1 and J usage is TRBJ1-1, with D perhaps TRBD1 (6 bases). The CDR3 runs to 13 residues. Trimming shortened V by 4 bases and J by 8 bases, and 15 bases separated the two germline ends. In germline, CDR1 is SGHRS, CDR2 YFSETQ. The CDR3 DNA reads as TGCGCCAGCAGCCGCCTGGGGGGCCTCGAAGCTTTCTTT. Translation gives CASSRLGGLEAFF.

V and J are TRBV19 and TRBJ2-5; D gene uncertain. V gave up 3 bases and J gave up 4 bases, with 12 bases separating them. The CDR3 is 14 residues long. CDR1 and CDR2 (germline): LNHDA, SQIVND (reference sequence). CDR3 bases: TGTGCCAGTAGTATTTTCCCCGGGCCAGAGACCCAGTACTTC. It codes for CASSIFPGPETQYF.

Only one count was recorded for this clone. The chain uses TRBV5-1 and TRBJ2-1; 8 bases align to TRBD2. Trimming removed 4 bases from V and 7 bases from J; junction bases left unmatched: 13. The CDR3 loop spans 16 amino acids. CDR1 and CDR2 from the germline V gene are SGHRS and YFSETQ. In nucleotides, the CDR3 is TGCGCCAGCAGCCCCGAGGGACTAGATACGGGAAATGAGCAGTTCTTC. This encodes CASSPEGLDTGNEQFF.

V is TRBV19 and J is TRBJ1-5, with TRBD1 as a possible D gene (5 bases). Trimming took 5 bases from V and 11 from J, leaving 13 bases between them. The CDR3 has 12 residues. Germline lookup yields CDR1 LNHDA and CDR2 SQIVND (reference sequence). The CDR3 region is CASSPRDLAQHF. CDR3 nucleotides: TGTGCCAGTAGTCCCCGGGACTTGGCCCAGCATTTT.

The rearrangement links TRBV7-6 to TRBJ1-3; D possibly corresponds to TRBD1 (5 bases). The CDR3 runs 15 residues. V shed 5 bases and J shed 0 bases, with 11 bases lying between them. Germline-derived CDR1 and CDR2 are SGHVS and FNYEAQ. The CDR3 DNA reads TGTGCCAGCAGCCGGGGGGGGGTCTCTGGAAACACCATATATTTT. This translates into CASSRGGVSGNTIYF.

The J gene is TRBJ2-5, the V gene TRBV30; 7 bases map to TRBD2. V was clipped by 1 base and J by 5 bases; unmatched bases: 19. This CDR3 has 18 amino acids. Germline-derived CDR1 and CDR2 are GTSNPN and SVGIG (reference sequence). CDR3 in DNA: TGTGCCTGGAGTGGTTCTAGCGGAGGCGAAATACTAGGGGAGACCCAGTACTTC. It specifies CAWSGSSGGEILGETQYF.

Only a few counts were recorded for this clone. This chain joins TRBV9 and TRBJ1-5; no reliable D call. V was shortened by 5 bases and J by 0 bases, with 12 bases between the two germline ends. The CDR3 length is 15 residues. Germline V gives CDR1 SGDLS, CDR2 YYNGEE. The CDR3 is CASSTTPDSNQPQHF. The CDR3 nucleotides read TGTGCCAGCAGTACAACACCGGATAGCAATCAGCCCCAGCATTTT.

The chain combines TRBV7-9 with TRBJ2-3; D gene unclear. V was cut by 1 base and J by 5 bases, with 4 bases left in between. The CDR3 is made up of 12 amino acids. CDR1 and CDR2 (germline): SEHNR, FQNEAQ (reference sequence). The CDR3 sequence: CASSLVGDTQYF. CDR3 DNA sequence: TGTGCCAGCAGCTTAGTCGGAGATACGCAGTATTTT.

CDR3 in amino acids: CASSQGQHYGYTF. Written as DNA, the CDR3 is TGTGCCAGCAGCCAAGGACAGCATTATGGCTACACCTTC. The V and J genes are TRBV3-1 (or the pseudogene TRBV3-2) and TRBJ1-2, with D possibly being TRBD1 (5 bases). The CDR3 spans 13 residues. Trimming removed 1 base at V and 5 bases at J, with 8 bases between. The germline gives CDR1 LGHDT, CDR2 YNNKEL (reference sequence).